Here is one T cell receptor beta chain with its context. Its matching antigen is unknown. Unique molecular identifiers were incorporated during preparation of the TCRbeta library. TCRdb used MiXCR to reprocess the PCR reads, holding one entry per CDR3 protein. The data show a few hundred thousand distinct CDR3 sequences, 20% to 30% seen once. This CDR3 has 13 residues. The germline CDR1 and CDR2 sequences are SQVTM and ANQGSEA. Losses at the gene ends were 2 bases for V and 5 bases for J; bases not matched to a gene: 4. The data belong to a study of T-cell reconstitution after alpha-beta-depleted transplantation in children. Whole-study findings and limits: At around two months after transplant, the alpha-beta T cells were reportedly derived from several hundred expanded clones that came from non-depleted graft cells.

This specimen was PBMCs, taken before TCRalphabeta/CD19-depleted stem cell transplant. The rearrangement joins TRBV29-1 to TRBJ1-1; 8 bases are shared with TRBD1. This receptor was taken from a girl aged 2-10 years with Fanconi anemia, due to receive a stem cell transplant. CDR3 DNA sequence: TGCAGCGTTGAAACAGGGGGGAAGACTGAAGCTTTCTTT. Its protein is CSVETGGKTEAFF.